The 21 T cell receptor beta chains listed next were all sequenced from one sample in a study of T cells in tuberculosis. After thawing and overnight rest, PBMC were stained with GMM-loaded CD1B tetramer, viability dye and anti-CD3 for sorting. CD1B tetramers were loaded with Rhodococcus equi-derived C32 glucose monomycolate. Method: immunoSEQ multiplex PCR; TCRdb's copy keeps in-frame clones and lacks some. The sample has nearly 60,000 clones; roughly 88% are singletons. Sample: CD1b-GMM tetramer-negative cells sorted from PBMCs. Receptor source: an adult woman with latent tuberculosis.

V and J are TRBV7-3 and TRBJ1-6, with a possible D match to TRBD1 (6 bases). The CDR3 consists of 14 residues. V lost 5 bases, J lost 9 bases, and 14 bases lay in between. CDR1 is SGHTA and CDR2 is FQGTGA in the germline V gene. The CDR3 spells CASSLQGLGSPLHF. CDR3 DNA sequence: TGTGCCAGCAGCCTGCAGGGGTTGGGTTCACCCCTCCACTTT.

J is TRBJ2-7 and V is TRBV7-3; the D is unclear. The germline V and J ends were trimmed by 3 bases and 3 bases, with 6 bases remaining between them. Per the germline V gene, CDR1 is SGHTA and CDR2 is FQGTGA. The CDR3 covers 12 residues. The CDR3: CASSFVSYEQYF. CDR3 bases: TGTGCCAGCAGCTTCGTCAGCTACGAGCAGTACTTC.

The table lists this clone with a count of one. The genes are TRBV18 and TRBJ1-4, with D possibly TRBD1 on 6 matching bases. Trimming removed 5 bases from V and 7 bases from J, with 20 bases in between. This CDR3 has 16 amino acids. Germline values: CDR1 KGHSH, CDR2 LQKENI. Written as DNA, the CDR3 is TGTGCCAGCTCAGTCATTGCAGGGGTTGACGCTGAAAAACTGTTTTTT. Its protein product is CASSVIAGVDAEKLFF.

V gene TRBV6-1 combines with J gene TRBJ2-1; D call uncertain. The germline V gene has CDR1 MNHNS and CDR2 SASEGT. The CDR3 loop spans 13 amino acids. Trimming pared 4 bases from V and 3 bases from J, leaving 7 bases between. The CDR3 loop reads CASSVSDYNEQFF. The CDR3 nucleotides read TGTGCCAGCAGTGTATCAGACTACAATGAGCAGTTCTTC.

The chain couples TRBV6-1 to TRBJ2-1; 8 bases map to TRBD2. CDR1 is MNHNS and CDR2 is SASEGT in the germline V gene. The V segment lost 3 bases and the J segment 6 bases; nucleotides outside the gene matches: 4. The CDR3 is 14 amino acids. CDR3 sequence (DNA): TGTGCCAGCAGTGAGGGGACTAGGGTCAATGAGCAGTTCTTC. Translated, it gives CASSEGTRVNEQFF.

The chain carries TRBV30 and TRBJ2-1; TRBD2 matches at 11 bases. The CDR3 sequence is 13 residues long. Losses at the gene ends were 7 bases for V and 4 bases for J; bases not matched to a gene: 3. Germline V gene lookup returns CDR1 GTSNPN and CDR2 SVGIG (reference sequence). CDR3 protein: CASTSGGYNEQFF. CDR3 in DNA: TGTGCCTCCACTAGCGGGGGTTACAATGAGCAGTTCTTC.

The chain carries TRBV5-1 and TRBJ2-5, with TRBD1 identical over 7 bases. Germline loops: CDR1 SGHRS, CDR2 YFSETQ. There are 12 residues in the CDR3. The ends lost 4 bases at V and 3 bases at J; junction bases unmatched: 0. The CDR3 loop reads CASSDREETQYF. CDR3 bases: TGCGCCAGCAGCGACAGGGAAGAGACCCAGTACTTC.

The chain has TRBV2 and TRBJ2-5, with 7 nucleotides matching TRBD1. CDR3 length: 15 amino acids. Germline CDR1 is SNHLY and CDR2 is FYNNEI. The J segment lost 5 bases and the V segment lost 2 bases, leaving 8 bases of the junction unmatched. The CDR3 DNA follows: TGTGCCAGCAGTGAACTGCTCCTCAGGGGGGAGACCCAGTACTTC. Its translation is CASSELLLRGETQYF. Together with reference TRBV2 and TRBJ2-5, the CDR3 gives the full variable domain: EPEVTQTPSHQVTQMGQEVILRCVPISNHLYFYWYRQILGQKVEFLVSFYNNEISEKSEIFDDQFSVERPDGSNFTLKIRSTKLEDSAMYFCASSELLLRGETQYFGPGTRLLVL.

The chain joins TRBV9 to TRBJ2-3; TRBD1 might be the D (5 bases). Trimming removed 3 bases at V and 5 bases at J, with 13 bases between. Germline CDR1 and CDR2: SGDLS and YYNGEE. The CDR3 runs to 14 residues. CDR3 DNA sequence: TGTGCCAGCAGCGCCCGACAGTTTCTAGATACGCAGTATTTT. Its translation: CASSARQFLDTQYF.

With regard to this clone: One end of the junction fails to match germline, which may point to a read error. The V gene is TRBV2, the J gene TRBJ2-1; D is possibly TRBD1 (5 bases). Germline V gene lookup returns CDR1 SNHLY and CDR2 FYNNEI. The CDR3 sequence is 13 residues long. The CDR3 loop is CASSGQGYTEQFF. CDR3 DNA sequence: TGTGCCAGCAGTGGTCAGGGTTACACTGAGCAGTTCTTC.

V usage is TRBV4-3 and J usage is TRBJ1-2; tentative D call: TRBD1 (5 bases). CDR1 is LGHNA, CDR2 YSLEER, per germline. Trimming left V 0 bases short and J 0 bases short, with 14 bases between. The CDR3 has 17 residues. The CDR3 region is CASSQDWMQDTNYGYTF. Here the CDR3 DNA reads TGCGCCAGCAGCCAAGATTGGATGCAGGACACTAACTATGGCTACACCTTC.

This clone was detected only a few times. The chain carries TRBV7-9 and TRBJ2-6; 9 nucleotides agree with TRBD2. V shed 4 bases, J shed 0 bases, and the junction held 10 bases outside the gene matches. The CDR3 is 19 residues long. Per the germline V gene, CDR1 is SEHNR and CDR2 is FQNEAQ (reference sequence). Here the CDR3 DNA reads TGTGCCAGCAGCTCCCTAGCGGGACTCCTGGCCTCTGGGGCCAACGTCCTGACTTTC. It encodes CASSSLAGLLASGANVLTF.

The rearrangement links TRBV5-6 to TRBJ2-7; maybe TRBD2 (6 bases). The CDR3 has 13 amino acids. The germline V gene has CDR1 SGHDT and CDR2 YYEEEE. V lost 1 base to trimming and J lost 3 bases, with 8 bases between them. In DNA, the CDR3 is TGTGCCAGCAGCTTGCTGACTAGCTACGAGCAGTACTTC. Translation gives CASSLLTSYEQYF.

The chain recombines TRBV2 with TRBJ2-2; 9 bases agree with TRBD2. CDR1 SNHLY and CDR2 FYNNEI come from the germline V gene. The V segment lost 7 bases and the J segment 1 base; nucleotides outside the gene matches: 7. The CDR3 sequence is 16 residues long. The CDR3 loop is CASTHLAGMNTGELFF. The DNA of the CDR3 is TGTGCCAGCACGCATCTAGCGGGGATGAACACCGGGGAGCTGTTTTTT.

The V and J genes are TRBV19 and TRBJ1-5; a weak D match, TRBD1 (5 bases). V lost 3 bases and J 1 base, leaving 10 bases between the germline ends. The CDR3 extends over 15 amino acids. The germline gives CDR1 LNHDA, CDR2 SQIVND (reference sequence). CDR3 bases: TGTGCCAGTAGTATTAGCCGGGGGAGCAATCAGCCCCAGCATTTT. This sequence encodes CASSISRGSNQPQHF. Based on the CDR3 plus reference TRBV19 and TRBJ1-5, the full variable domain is DGGITQSPKYLFRKEGQNVTLSCEQNLNHDAMYWYRQDPGQGLRLIYYSQIVNDFQKGDIAEGYSVSREKKESFPLTVTSAQKNPTAFYLCASSISRGSNQPQHFGDGTRLSIL.

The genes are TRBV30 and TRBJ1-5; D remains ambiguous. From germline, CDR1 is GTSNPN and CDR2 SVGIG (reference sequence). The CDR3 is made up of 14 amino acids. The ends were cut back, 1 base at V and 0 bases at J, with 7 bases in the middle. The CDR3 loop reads CAWSALNSNQPQHF. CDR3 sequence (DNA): TGTGCCTGGAGTGCCCTAAATAGCAATCAGCCCCAGCATTTT.

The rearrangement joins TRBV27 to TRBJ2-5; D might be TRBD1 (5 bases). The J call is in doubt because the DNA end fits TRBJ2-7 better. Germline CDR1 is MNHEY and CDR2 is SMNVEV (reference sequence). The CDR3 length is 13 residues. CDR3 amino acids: CASSFQGSYEQYF. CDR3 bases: TGTGCCAGCAGTTTCCAGGGCTCCTACGAGCAGTACTTC.

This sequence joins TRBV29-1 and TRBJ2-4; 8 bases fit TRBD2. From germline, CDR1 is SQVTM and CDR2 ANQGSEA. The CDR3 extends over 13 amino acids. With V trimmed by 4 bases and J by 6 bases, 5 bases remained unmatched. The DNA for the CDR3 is TGCAGCGTTGGTTATACTAGCGGAAACATTCAGTACTTC. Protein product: CSVGYTSGNIQYF.

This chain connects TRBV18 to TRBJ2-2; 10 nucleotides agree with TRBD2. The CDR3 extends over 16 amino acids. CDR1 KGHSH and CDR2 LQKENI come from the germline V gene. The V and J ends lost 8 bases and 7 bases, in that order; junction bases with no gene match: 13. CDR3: CASTSSLAGVNGELFF. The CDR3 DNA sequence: TGTGCCAGCACGAGCTCTCTAGCGGGAGTTAACGGGGAGCTGTTTTTT. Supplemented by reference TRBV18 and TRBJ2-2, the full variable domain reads NAGVMQNPRHLVRRRGQEARLRCSPMKGHSHVYWYRQLPEEGLKFMVYLQKENIIDESGMPKERFSAEFPKEGPSILRIQQVVRGDSAAYFCASTSSLAGVNGELFFGEGSRLTVL.

The DNA for the CDR3 is TGTGCCAGTAGACCACAGGGGATCACTGAAGCTTTCTTT. Protein product: CASRPQGITEAFF. This chain connects TRBV19 to TRBJ1-1; TRBD1 agrees at 7 bases. Unmatched junction bases numbered 5, after V lost 6 bases and J lost 4 bases. This CDR3 region has 13 residues. Per germline, CDR1 LNHDA and CDR2 SQIVND (reference sequence).

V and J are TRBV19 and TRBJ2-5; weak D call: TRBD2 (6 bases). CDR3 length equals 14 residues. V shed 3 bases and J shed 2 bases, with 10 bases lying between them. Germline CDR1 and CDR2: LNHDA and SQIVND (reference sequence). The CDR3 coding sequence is TGTGCCAGTAGTATGGGGGGACTGCAAGAGACCCAGTACTTC. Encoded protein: CASSMGGLQETQYF.